This TCR beta chain was retrieved from a study of CD8+CD57+ T cells in acquired aplastic anemia. Genomic DNA served as template for TCR beta VDJ and CDR3 profiling. TCRdb used MiXCR to reprocess the reads, holding one entry per CDR3 protein. The sample includes 300,000 or so distinct CDR3 sequences, approximately 56% seen only once; the top ten take approximately 8%. This clonotype was observed a few times. The CDR3 is 16 amino acids. The sample taken for sequencing was sorted CD4+, CD8+, or CD8+CD57+ T cells (not recorded which) from PBMCs. The receptor was derived from a human donor with severe aplastic anemia or a healthy control (not recorded which). This chain links TRBV3-2 with TRBJ2-7; no check of the table's D call, TRBD1, against the DNA was made. TRBV3-2 is a pseudogene. The CDR3 loop reads CASSPPGPVGMDERYF. The CDR3 region has the DNA TGTGCCAGCAGCCCCCCGGGGCCGGTAGGTATGGACGAGCGGTACTTC.